This T cell receptor beta chain was sequenced for a study of blood T cells in healthy people across ages. Combining a sample-barcoded 5' primer with a J-beta primer mix, a second PCR ran for roughly 6 to 11 cycles. TCRdb ran MiXCR on the 5' RACE reads and lists one entry per CDR3 protein. This sample has more than 1,400,000 distinct CDR3 sequences, with roughly 40% found just once. This clonotype was observed many times. The receptor was isolated from a woman under 30 in good health. Sequenced: blood.

The CDR3 sequence is CASSPGQGHARGYTF. The CDR3 DNA is TGCGCCAGCAGCCCAGGACAGGGGCACGCGCGGGGCTACACCTTC. The genes are TRBV5-1 and TRBJ1-2; 9 nucleotides align to TRBD1. CDR1 is SGHRS and CDR2 is YFSETQ in the germline V gene. V shed 4 bases, J shed 8 bases, and the junction held 12 bases outside the gene matches. The CDR3 is made up of 15 amino acids.